Below are 20 T cell receptor beta chains sequenced from a single sample in a study of tissue T cells after allogeneic stem cell transplantation. TCRdb's copy holds only in-frame clones and misses some; the assay was immunoSEQ multiplex PCR. In the table there are about 5,800 clones, approximately 48% of which are singletons. The time point denotes: mouse harvest day 7 after allogeneic transplant. Tail vein injection delivered 10^7 T-cell-depleted bone marrow cells and 10^6 splenic CD5+ T cells. The sample comprised skin. The receptors shown here come from a female BALB/c mouse given C57BL/6 T cells with graft-versus-host disease after an allogeneic hematopoietic cell transplant.

Details on this clone: Gene names and germline refer to mouse. The read comes to an end 1 residue before the CDR3 does, leaving the germline J gene to fill in the end. This sequence joins TRBV4 and TRBJ2-5; 7 bases are a match to TRBD1. Germline values: CDR1 LGHDT, CDR2 YNNKQL (reference sequence). This CDR3 spans 12 amino acids. J gave up 1 base and V 11 bases, and 3 bases lay outside the gene matches. The CDR3 spells CASGQDQDTQYF. The sequenced part of the CDR3 DNA is TGTGCCTCCGGACAGGACCAAGACACCCAGTAC.

About this clone: The gene names here belong to mouse. Read data end 1 residue before the CDR3 end; the end is taken from the germline J gene. The chain couples TRBV26 to TRBJ2-5, with D tentatively TRBD1 (5 bases). Trimming pared 2 bases from V and 6 bases from J, leaving 9 bases between. This CDR3 is 13 amino acids long. Germline V lookup: CDR1 KGHPV, CDR2 FQNQEV (reference sequence). The chain's CDR3 is CASSLPREDTQYF. The covered CDR3 bases are TGTGCCAGCAGTCTGCCCAGGGAGGACACCCAGTAC. Variable domain in full (rest from reference TRBV26 and TRBJ2-5): NSKVIQTPRYLVKGQGQKAKMRCIPEKGHPVVFWYQQNKNNEFKFLINFQNQEVLQQIDMTEKRFSAECPSNSPCSLEIQSSEAGDSALYLCASSLPREDTQYFGPGTRLLVL.

Worth noting for this clone: Mouse gene names apply. Incomplete CDR3 DNA: TGTGCCAGCAGTCTGTCCCATCTTTCCAACGAAAGATTATTT. Translation: CASSLSHLSNERLF. Given in full, the CDR3 is CASSLSHLSNERLFF. The gene calls are TRBV26 and TRBJ1-4; no reliable D call. Read sequence stops 1 residue before the CDR3 end, and the germline J gene provides the missing end. CDR3 size: 15 residues. Germline lookup yields CDR1 KGHPV and CDR2 FQNQEV (reference sequence). The V gene lost 0 bases and the J gene lost 0 bases, with 5 bases spanning the gap.

This clone came up a few times. Mouse names are used for the genes. CDR3 loop: CASSLAGTDTLYF. CDR3 DNA, as far as it was read: TGTGCCAGCTCTCTCGCTGGGACGGACACCTTGTAC. The genes are TRBV12-1 and TRBJ2-4; perhaps D is TRBD1 or TRBD2 (5 bases each). From the germline J gene comes the end of the CDR3, since the read stops 1 residue before it. The ends were cut back, 0 bases at V and 7 bases at J, with 10 bases in the middle. CDR1 is SGHSN and CDR2 is HYEKVE in the germline V gene. CDR3 size: 13 residues.

This clone was seen a few times. All gene names here are mouse names. The read finishes 1 residue shy of the CDR3 end, and the germline J gene is used to complete it. The sample carries other DNA sequences with the same CDR3. The chain carries TRBV26 and TRBJ2-7; the match to TRBD1 covers 7 bases. J gave up 2 bases and V 4 bases, and 2 bases lay outside the gene matches. Germline V gene lookup returns CDR1 KGHPV and CDR2 FQNQEV (reference sequence). CDR3 size: 13 residues. The DNA read from the CDR3 is TGTGCCAGCAGTCCGGGACAGCCCTATGAACAGTAC. Translated, it gives CASSPGQPYEQY. The CDR3 in its entirety is CASSPGQPYEQYF.

Worth noting for this clone: Gene names and germline refer to mouse. The read ends 1 residue early relative to the CDR3; the germline J gene fills the gap. The V call is TRBV3, the J call TRBJ1-3; D remains unclear. With 1 base removed from V and 3 bases from J, the gap between germline ends came to 7 bases. The CDR3 sequence is 14 residues long. Germline loops: CDR1 SNHLY, CDR2 FYNGKV (reference sequence). CDR3 in amino acids: CASSLVGFGNTLYF. Partial CDR3 DNA: TGTGCCAGCAGCTTAGTGGGGTTTGGAAATACGCTCTAT.

This clone was counted a few times. Mouse names are used for the genes. With the read ending 1 residue before the CDR3 end, the germline J gene is used to fill in that end. The genes are TRBV26 and TRBJ2-5, with a possible D match to TRBD1 (5 bases). The CDR3 runs 13 residues. V was shortened by 7 bases and J by 1 base, with 9 bases between the two germline ends. Germline lookup yields CDR1 KGHPV and CDR2 FQNQEV (reference sequence). The CDR3 loop is CASNQGHQDTQYF. Incomplete CDR3 DNA: TGTGCCAGCAACCAGGGCCACCAAGACACCCAGTAC.

In this sample, this clone turned up a few times. This may be a read error, as it is one base from a much larger clone. Germline and genes: mouse. The CDR3 end is not reached by the read, which stops 1 residue before it; the germline J gene fills it in. The same CDR3 arises from other DNA sequences in this sample as well. The chain is built from TRBV2 and TRBJ2-7, with TRBD2 matching 9 bases. The CDR3 loop spans 14 amino acids. The V gene's germline CDR1 is LGHNA and CDR2 YSYQKL. The V segment lost 0 bases and the J segment 3 bases; nucleotides outside the gene matches: 0. The CDR3 bases that were read are TGTGCCAGCAGCCAAGACTGGGGGGGCTATGAACAGTAC. This sequence encodes CASSQDWGGYEQY. The full CDR3 sequence reads CASSQDWGGYEQYF.

Details on this clone: Mouse gene names apply. Coverage ceases 1 residue before the CDR3 finishes, and the germline J gene fills in the end. This chain connects TRBV26 to TRBJ1-3, with a weak D call TRBD1 (5 bases). V lost 0 bases to trimming and J lost 3 bases, with 9 bases between them. The CDR3 totals 15 residues. Germline-derived CDR1 and CDR2 are KGHPV and FQNQEV (reference sequence). CDR3 DNA (partial): TGTGCCAGCAGTCTGTCGACTGGGGGTGGAAATACGCTCTAT. It codes for CASSLSTGGGNTLY. The full CDR3 protein reads CASSLSTGGGNTLYF.

In its sample, this clone was seen a few times. Gene names and germline refer to mouse. The read comes to an end 1 residue before the CDR3 does, leaving the germline J gene to fill in the end. This chain links TRBV26 with TRBJ2-1; 8 bases align to TRBD1. The V and J ends lost 2 bases and 6 bases, in that order; junction bases with no gene match: 3. CDR1 KGHPV and CDR2 FQNQEV come from the germline V gene (reference sequence). This CDR3 is 14 amino acids long. Incomplete CDR3 DNA: TGTGCCAGCAGTCTGGGACAGGGAGGTGCTGAGCAGTTC. This translates into CASSLGQGGAEQF. The entire CDR3 reads CASSLGQGGAEQFF.

As for this clone: The germline and genes are mouse ones. Read coverage stops 1 residue before the CDR3 terminus; the germline J gene supplies the remainder. This chain connects TRBV31 to TRBJ2-5; 10 nucleotides match TRBD2. This CDR3 has 16 amino acids. J gave up 2 bases and V 3 bases, and 8 bases lay outside the gene matches. Germline V lookup: CDR1 GKSSPN, CDR2 SITVG. The covered CDR3 bases are TGTGCCTGGAGCCCTGGGGGGGCGCCGAGCCAAGACACCCAGTAC. Protein: CAWSPGGAPSQDTQY. The full-length CDR3 reads as CAWSPGGAPSQDTQYF.

Details on this clone: Gene names follow the mouse nomenclature. The CDR3 DNA, read in part, is TGTGCTAGCAGTCAATCTGACACCGGGCAGCTCTAC. Protein: CASSQSDTGQLY. In full, the CDR3 is CASSQSDTGQLYF. This sequence joins TRBV21 and TRBJ2-2; no clear D gene. The read terminates 1 residue ahead of where the CDR3 ends, so the germline J gene completes it. TRBV21 is marked as an open reading frame, function uncertain. Trimming shortened V by 0 bases and J by 3 bases, and 2 bases separated the two germline ends. The length of the CDR3 is 13 residues.

This clone is labeled as medium-sized (0.01 to 0.1%). Genes and germline come from the mouse. Read data end 1 residue before the CDR3 end; the end is taken from the germline J gene. V is TRBV1 and J is TRBJ1-5; D is ambiguous. Germline CDR1 is NSQYPW and CDR2 is LRSPGD (reference sequence). This CDR3 is 14 amino acids long. Trimming stripped 0 bases from V and 4 bases from J, with 7 bases between. Here the CDR3 reads CTCSADRQNQAPLF. The CDR3 DNA, read in part, is TGCACCTGCAGTGCAGATCGCCAGAACCAGGCTCCGCTT. The whole variable domain, remainder taken from reference TRBV1 and TRBJ1-5, is VTLLEQNPRWRLVPRGQAVNLRCILKNSQYPWMSWYQQDLQKQLQWLFTLRSPGDKEVKSLPGADYLATRVTDTELRLQVANMSQGRTLYCTCSADRQNQAPLFGEGTRLSVL.

For this clone: The genes and germline here are from mouse. Sequencing ends 1 residue short of the CDR3 end; the germline J gene provides the rest. This chain uses TRBV3 with TRBJ1-3, with D perhaps TRBD1 (5 bases). Per germline, CDR1 SNHLY and CDR2 FYNGKV (reference sequence). This CDR3 comprises 14 residues. Trimming removed 3 bases at V and 0 bases at J, with 6 bases between. Here the CDR3 reads CASSLGGSGNTLYF. CDR3 DNA, as far as it was read: TGTGCCAGCAGCTTGGGGGGTTCTGGAAATACGCTCTAT.

Of note for this clone: Any gene name here is a mouse gene name. The CDR3 end falls 1 residue outside the read, so it is completed with the germline J gene. The V gene is TRBV15, the J gene TRBJ2-1; TRBD2 matches 8 bases. The J segment lost 7 bases and the V segment lost 8 bases, leaving 10 bases of the junction unmatched. CDR1 and CDR2 (germline): SGHND, FRSKSL. This CDR3 spans 14 amino acids. CDR3 sequence: CASVEGGARAEQFF. The CDR3 DNA, read in part, is TGTGCCAGCGTGGAGGGGGGGGCGAGGGCTGAGCAGTTC.

Points on this clone: Just one base apart from a much larger clone, this may be a read error. Gene names are mouse gene names. The read stops 1 residue short of the end of the CDR3; the missing end is completed from the germline J gene. Other DNA sequences of this sample code for an identical CDR3. The gene calls are TRBV26 and TRBJ1-3; D uncertain. Germline CDR1 KGHPV, CDR2 FQNQEV (reference sequence). The CDR3 contains 14 residues. Trimming cost V 2 bases and J 0 bases, with 5 bases left between them. The CDR3: CASSLPNSGNTLYF. The DNA read from the CDR3 is TGTGCCAGCAGTCTGCCCAATTCTGGAAATACGCTCTAT.

Concerning this clone itself: Mouse gene names and germline throughout. The read halts 1 residue ahead of the CDR3 end, with the missing end drawn from the germline J gene. This rearrangement joins TRBV23 to TRBJ2-3; TRBD1, the D gene given by the table, was not confirmed from the DNA. Germline CDR1 and CDR2: KGHTA and FQNQQP. This CDR3 contains 13 residues. CDR3 DNA, as far as it was read: TGCTCCAGCAGTCAACAGGGGGCAGAAACGCTGTAT. This encodes CSSSQQGAETLY. The entire CDR3 reads CSSSQQGAETLYF.

As to this clone: Mouse gene names and germline throughout. The chain's CDR3 is CASSPGLAFQDTQYF. CDR3 DNA (partial): TGTGCCAGCTCTCCGGGACTGGCCTTCCAAGACACCCAGTAC. The rearrangement uses TRBV12-2 and TRBJ2-5; TRBD2 aligns across 8 bases. The missing CDR3 end, 1 residue past where the read stops, is filled in from the germline J gene. The germline V gene encodes CDR1 SGHLS and CDR2 HYDKME. Trimming took 2 bases from V and 2 from J; bases not matched to a gene: 5. The CDR3 consists of 15 residues. Filled out from reference TRBV12-2 and TRBJ2-5, the complete variable domain reads NSGVVQSPRYIIKGKGERSILKCIPISGHLSVAWYQQTQGQELKFFIQHYDKMERDKGNLPSRFSVQQFDDYHSEMNMSALELEDSAVYFCASSPGLAFQDTQYFGPGTRLLVL.

A few counts support this clone. Gene names and germline refer to mouse. The read gets to within 1 residue of the CDR3 end, and the germline J gene fills in the rest. The gene calls are TRBV26 and TRBJ1-4; maybe TRBD1 (5 bases). The V gene's germline CDR1 is KGHPV and CDR2 FQNQEV (reference sequence). The CDR3 loop spans 14 amino acids. The ends were cut back, 5 bases at V and 0 bases at J, with 7 bases in the middle. CDR3 region: CASSIGVSNERLFF. The covered CDR3 bases are TGTGCCAGCAGTATAGGGGTTTCCAACGAAAGATTATTT.

The table lists this clone with a few counts. The gene symbols are mouse symbols. The read stops 1 residue short of the end of the CDR3; the missing end is completed from the germline J gene. The chain joins TRBV5 to TRBJ1-3; weak D call: TRBD1 (6 bases). Deletions cut 0 bases from V and 0 bases from J, with 9 bases between. The CDR3 length is 16 residues. Germline V gene data show CDR1 as LGHNA and CDR2 as YNLKQL (reference sequence). The sequenced part of the CDR3 DNA is TGTGCCAGCAGCCAAGAGCGGACAGATTCTGGAAATACGCTCTAT. Translated: CASSQERTDSGNTLY. The whole CDR3 protein is CASSQERTDSGNTLYF.